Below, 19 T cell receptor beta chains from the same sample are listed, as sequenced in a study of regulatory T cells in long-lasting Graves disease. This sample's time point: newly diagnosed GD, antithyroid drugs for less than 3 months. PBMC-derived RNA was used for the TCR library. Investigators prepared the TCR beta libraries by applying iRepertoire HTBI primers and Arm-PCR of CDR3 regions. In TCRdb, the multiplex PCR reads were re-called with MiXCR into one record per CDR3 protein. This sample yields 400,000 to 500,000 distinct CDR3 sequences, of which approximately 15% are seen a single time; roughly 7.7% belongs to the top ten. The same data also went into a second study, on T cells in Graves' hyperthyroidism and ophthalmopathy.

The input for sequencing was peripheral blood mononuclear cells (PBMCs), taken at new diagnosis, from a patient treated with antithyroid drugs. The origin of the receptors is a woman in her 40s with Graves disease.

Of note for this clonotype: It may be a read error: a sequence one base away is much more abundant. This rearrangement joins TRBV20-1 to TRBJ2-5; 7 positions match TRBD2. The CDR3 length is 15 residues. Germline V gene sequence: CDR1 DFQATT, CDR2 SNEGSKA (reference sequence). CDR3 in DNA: TGCAGTACTAGGCCGGGAGGCCGTGGGCAAGAGACCCAGTACTTC. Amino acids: CSTRPGGRGQETQYF.

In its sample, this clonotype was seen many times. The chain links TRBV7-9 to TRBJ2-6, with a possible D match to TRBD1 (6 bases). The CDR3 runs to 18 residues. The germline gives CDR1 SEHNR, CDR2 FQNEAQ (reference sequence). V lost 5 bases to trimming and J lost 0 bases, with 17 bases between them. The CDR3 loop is CASSPRQAGHSGANVLTF. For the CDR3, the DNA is TGTGCCAGCAGCCCAAGACAGGCAGGACACTCTGGGGCCAACGTCCTGACTTTC.

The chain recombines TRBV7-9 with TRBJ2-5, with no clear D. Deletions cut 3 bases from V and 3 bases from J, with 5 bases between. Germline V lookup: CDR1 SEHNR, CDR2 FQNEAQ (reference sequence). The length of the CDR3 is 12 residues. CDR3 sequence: CASSLVKETQYF. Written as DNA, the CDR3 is TGTGCCAGCAGCTTGGTGAAAGAGACCCAGTACTTC. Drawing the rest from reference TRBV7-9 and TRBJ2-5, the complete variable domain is DTGVSQNPRHKITKRGQNVTFRCDPISEHNRLYWYRQTLGQGPEFLTYFQNEAQLEKSRLLSDRFSAERPKGSFSTLEIQRTEQGDSAMYLCASSLVKETQYFGPGTRLLVL.

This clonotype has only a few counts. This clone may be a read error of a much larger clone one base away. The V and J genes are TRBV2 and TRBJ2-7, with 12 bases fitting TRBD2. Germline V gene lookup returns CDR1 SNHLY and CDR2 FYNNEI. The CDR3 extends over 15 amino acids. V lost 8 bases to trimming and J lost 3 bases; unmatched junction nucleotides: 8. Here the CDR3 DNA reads TGTGCCAGCCGCAAAACGACTAGCGGGAGCTACGAGCAGTACTTC. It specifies CASRKTTSGSYEQYF.

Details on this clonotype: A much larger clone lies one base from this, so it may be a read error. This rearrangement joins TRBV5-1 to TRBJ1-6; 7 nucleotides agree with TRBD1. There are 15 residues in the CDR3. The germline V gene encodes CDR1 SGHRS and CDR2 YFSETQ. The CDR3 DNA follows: TGCGCCAGCAGCTTGGCGACAGGGATTAATTCACCCCTCCTCTTT. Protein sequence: CASSLATGINSPLLF.

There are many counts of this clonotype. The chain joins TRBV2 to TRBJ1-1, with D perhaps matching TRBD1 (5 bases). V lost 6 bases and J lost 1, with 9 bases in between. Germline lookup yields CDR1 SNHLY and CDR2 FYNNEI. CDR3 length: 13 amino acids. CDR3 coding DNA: TGTGCCAGCAGCGCGACAGAGAACACTGAAGCTTTCTTT. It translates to CASSATENTEAFF.

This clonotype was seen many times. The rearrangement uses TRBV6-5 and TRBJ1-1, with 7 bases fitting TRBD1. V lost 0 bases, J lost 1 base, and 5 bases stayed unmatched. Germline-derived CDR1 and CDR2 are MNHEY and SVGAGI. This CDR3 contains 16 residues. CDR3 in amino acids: CASSYSGDSGNTEAFF. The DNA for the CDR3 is TGTGCCAGCAGTTACTCGGGGGACAGCGGGAACACTGAAGCTTTCTTT.

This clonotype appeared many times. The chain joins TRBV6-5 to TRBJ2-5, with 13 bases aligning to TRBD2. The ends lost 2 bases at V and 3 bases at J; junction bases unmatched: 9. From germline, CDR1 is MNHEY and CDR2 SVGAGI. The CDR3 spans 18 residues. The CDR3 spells CASSYGSGLAGVEETQYF. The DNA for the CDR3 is TGTGCCAGCAGTTACGGTTCAGGACTAGCGGGAGTTGAAGAGACCCAGTACTTC.

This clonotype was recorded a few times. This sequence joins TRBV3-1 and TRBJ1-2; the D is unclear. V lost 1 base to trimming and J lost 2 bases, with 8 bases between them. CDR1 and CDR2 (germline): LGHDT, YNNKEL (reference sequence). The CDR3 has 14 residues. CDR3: CASSQADPNYGYTF. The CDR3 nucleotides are TGTGCCAGCAGCCAAGCGGACCCCAACTATGGCTACACCTTC.

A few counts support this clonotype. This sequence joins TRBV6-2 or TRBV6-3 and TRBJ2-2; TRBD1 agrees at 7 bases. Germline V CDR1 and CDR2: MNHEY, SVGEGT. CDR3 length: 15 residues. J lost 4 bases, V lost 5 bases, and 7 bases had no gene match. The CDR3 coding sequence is TGTGCCAGCAGTCAGACAGGGTCGGGCACCGGGGAGCTGTTTTTT. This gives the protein CASSQTGSGTGELFF.

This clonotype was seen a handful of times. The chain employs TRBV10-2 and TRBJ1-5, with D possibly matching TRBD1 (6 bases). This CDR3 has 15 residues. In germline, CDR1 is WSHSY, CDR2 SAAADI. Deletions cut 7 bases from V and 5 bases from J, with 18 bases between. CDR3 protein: CASKTGIGGDQPQHF. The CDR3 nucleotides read TGCGCCAGCAAAACAGGGATCGGTGGGGATCAGCCCCAGCATTTT.

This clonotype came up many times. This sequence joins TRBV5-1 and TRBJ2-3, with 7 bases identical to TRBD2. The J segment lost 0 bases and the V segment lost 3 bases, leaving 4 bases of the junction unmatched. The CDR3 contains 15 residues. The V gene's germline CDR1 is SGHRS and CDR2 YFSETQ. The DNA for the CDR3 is TGCGCCAGCAGCTCGGGACTACAGAGCACAGATACGCAGTATTTT. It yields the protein CASSSGLQSTDTQYF.

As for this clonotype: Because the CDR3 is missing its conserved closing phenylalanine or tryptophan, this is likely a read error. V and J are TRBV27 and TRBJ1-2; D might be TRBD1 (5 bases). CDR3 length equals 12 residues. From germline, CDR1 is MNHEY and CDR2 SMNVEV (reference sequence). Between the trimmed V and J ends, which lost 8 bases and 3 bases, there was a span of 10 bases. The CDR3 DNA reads TGTGCCAGCTGCAGGGCTCACTATGGCTACACCCTC. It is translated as CASCRAHYGYTL.

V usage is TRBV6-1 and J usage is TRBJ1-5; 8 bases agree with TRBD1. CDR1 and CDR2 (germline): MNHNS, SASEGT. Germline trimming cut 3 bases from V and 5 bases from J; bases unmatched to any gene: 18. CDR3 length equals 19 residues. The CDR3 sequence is CASSDYPGGERGEYQPQHF. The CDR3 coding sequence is TGTGCCAGCAGTGACTACCCAGGGGGCGAAAGGGGTGAGTATCAGCCCCAGCATTTT.

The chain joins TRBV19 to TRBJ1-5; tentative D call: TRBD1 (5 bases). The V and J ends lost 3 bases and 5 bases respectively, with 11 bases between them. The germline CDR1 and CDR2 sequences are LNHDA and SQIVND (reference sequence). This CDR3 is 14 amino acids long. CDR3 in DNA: TGTGCCAGTAGTATGGGACGGATTGATCAGCCCCAGCATTTT. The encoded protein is CASSMGRIDQPQHF.

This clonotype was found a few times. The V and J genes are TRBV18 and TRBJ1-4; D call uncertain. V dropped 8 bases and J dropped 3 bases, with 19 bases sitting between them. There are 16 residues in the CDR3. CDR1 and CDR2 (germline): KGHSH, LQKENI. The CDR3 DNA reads TGTGCCAGCACTAGCGGGCCGGGGATGGCTAATGAAAAACTGTTTTTT. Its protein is CASTSGPGMANEKLFF.

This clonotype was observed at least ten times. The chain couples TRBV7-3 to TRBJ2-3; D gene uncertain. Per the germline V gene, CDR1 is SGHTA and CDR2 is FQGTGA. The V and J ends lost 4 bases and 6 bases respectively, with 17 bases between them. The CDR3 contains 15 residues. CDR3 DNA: TGTGCCAGCAGCTCGCAACCTGTTGCCACCGATACGCAGTATTTT. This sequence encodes CASSSQPVATDTQYF. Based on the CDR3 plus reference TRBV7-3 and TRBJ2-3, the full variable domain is GAGVSQTPSNKVTEKGKYVELRCDPISGHTALYWYRQSLGQGPEFLIYFQGTGAADDSGLPNDRFFAVRPEGSVSTLKIQRTERGDSAVYLCASSSQPVATDTQYFGPGTRLTVL.

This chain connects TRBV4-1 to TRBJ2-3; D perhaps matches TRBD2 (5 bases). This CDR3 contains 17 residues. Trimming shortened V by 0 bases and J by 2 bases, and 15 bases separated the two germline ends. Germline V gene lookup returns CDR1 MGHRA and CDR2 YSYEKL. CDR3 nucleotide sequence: TGCGCCAGCAGCCAAGATCTCCAGCGGTTGTCCACAGATACGCAGTATTTT. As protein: CASSQDLQRLSTDTQYF.

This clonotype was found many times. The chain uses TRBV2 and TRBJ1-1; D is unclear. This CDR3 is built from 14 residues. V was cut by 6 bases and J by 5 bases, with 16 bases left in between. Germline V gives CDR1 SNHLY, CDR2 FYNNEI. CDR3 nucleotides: TGTGCCAGCAGCCATGATTCTCCGGGAACTGAAGCTTTCTTT. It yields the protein CASSHDSPGTEAFF.